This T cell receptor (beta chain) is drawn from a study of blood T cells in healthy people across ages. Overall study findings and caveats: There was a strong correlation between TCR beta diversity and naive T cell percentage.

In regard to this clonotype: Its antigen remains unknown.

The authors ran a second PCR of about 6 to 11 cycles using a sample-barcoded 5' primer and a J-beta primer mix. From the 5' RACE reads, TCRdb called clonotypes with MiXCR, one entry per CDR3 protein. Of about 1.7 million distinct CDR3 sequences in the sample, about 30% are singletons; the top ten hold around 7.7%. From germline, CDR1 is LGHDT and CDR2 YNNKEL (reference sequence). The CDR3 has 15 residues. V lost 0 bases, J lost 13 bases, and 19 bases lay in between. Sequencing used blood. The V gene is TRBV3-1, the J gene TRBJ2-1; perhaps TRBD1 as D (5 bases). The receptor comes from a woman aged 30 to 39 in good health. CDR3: CASSQDSNRQETQFF. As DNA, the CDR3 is TGTGCCAGCAGCCAAGATTCGAACAGGCAAGAGACCCAGTTCTTC.